The next 20 T cell receptor beta chains were all read from a single sample in a study of blood T cell repertoires in COVID-19. Sequencing was performed with immunoSEQ multiplex PCR; in TCRdb, only in-frame clones are kept and a portion is missing. The sample lists some 350,000 clones; 80% to 90% were seen once. Material for sequencing was peripheral blood. These receptors originate from a woman in her 30s with COVID-19, enrolled during active disease.

In the case of this clone: One end of the junction does not line up with germline, which may come from a read error. This chain's CDR3 is CRVGHSSYNEQFF. The DNA for the CDR3 is TGCAGAGTTGGCCATAGCTCCTACAATGAGCAGTTCTTC. The chain combines TRBV29-1 with TRBJ2-1; D remains unclear. CDR1 is SQVTM and CDR2 is ANQGSEA in the germline V gene. There are 13 residues in the CDR3.

This clone came up once. This chain links TRBV3-1 (or the pseudogene TRBV3-2) with TRBJ2-1; unclear D gene. Germline CDR1 and CDR2: LGHDT and YNNKEL (reference sequence). The ends were cut back, 5 bases at V and 4 bases at J, with 12 bases in the middle. The CDR3 consists of 14 residues. CDR3 loop: CASSVVGLYNEQFF. The CDR3, as DNA: TGTGCCAGCAGCGTGGTTGGGCTTTACAATGAGCAGTTCTTC.

The chain has TRBV19 and TRBJ2-2; 7 bases line up with TRBD2. CDR1 is LNHDA, CDR2 SQIVND, per germline (reference sequence). CDR3 length equals 14 residues. The trim removed 6 bases at V and 5 bases at J, leaving 6 bases unmatched. The chain's CDR3 is CASRRREGTGELFF. DNA of the CDR3: TGTGCCAGTAGGCGGAGGGAGGGAACCGGGGAGCTGTTTTTT.

The V and J genes are TRBV11-1 and TRBJ2-5; 7 nucleotides align to TRBD1. The germline V gene has CDR1 SGHAT and CDR2 FQDESV (reference sequence). This CDR3 is built from 14 residues. V was pared by 5 bases and J by 2 bases, with 5 bases of the junction left unmatched. CDR3 sequence reads: CASSRDSTQETQYF. The CDR3 DNA reads as TGTGCCAGCAGCCGGGACAGTACTCAAGAGACCCAGTACTTC. The full variable domain, its missing parts supplied by reference TRBV11-1 and TRBJ2-5, is EAEVAQSPRYKITEKSQAVAFWCDPISGHATLYWYRQILGQGPELLVQFQDESVVDDSQLPKDRFSAERLKGVDSTLKIQPAELGDSAMYLCASSRDSTQETQYFGPGTRLLVL.

This sequence joins TRBV29-1 and TRBJ2-1, with 13 bases lining up with TRBD2. The V and J ends lost 3 bases and 2 bases, in that order; junction bases with no gene match: 4. Germline V gene lookup returns CDR1 SQVTM and CDR2 ANQGSEA. The CDR3 runs 16 residues. CDR3 protein: CSVDGTSGKPYNEQFF. CDR3 sequence (DNA): TGCAGCGTTGACGGGACTAGCGGGAAGCCCTACAATGAGCAGTTCTTC.

The chain couples TRBV28 to TRBJ2-3, with TRBD1 as a possible D gene (7 bases). Germline V CDR1 and CDR2: MDHEN, SYDVKM. This CDR3 is built from 15 residues. The ends were cut back, 5 bases at V and 3 bases at J, with 15 bases in the middle. The CDR3 DNA sequence: TGTGCCAGCAGTCGACAGGGAGGCTGGACAGATACGCAGTATTTT. Protein: CASSRQGGWTDTQYF.

This clone was counted ten times or more. The chain is built from TRBV6-2 or TRBV6-3 and TRBJ2-1; 9 nucleotides line up with TRBD1. V was clipped by 2 bases and J by 5 bases; unmatched bases: 1. The V gene's germline CDR1 is MNHEY and CDR2 SVGEGT. The CDR3 consists of 14 residues. CDR3: CASSYTGGNNEQFF. The DNA of the CDR3 is TGTGCCAGCAGTTACACAGGGGGCAACAATGAGCAGTTCTTC.

V and J are TRBV10-3 and TRBJ1-2; a possible D gene is TRBD1 (5 bases). V lost 2 bases and J 5 bases, leaving 12 bases between the germline ends. Germline-derived CDR1 and CDR2 are ENHRY and SYGVKD. The CDR3 covers 14 residues. Here the CDR3 DNA reads TGTGCCATCAGTGAGCTCCAGGGTGGGTATGGCTACACCTTC. Amino acids: CAISELQGGYGYTF.

The chain combines TRBV14 with TRBJ1-3; D not resolved. V shed 4 bases and J shed 2 bases, with 12 bases lying between them. Germline CDR1 SGHDN, CDR2 FVKESK. The CDR3 runs 15 residues. CDR3 loop: CASSPNRGAGNTIYF. The DNA of the CDR3 is TGTGCCAGCAGCCCCAACCGAGGTGCTGGAAACACCATATATTTT.

The V and J genes are TRBV7-9 and TRBJ2-6, with TRBD1 identical over 12 bases. CDR1 and CDR2 from the germline V gene are SEHNR and FQNEAQ (reference sequence). V trimming: 1 base; J trimming: 0 bases; junction bases outside the gene matches: 1. The CDR3 sequence is 18 residues long. The CDR3 loop is CASSLGDRGPSGANVLTF. CDR3 coding DNA: TGTGCCAGCAGCTTAGGGGACAGGGGGCCCTCTGGGGCCAACGTCCTGACTTTC.

The chain employs TRBV9 and TRBJ2-2, with no clear D. Looked up from germline, CDR1 is SGDLS and CDR2 is YYNGEE. The CDR3 covers 14 residues. V was trimmed by 5 bases and J by 5 bases, leaving 13 bases between them. CDR3 protein: CASREPTDTGELFF. The CDR3 region has the DNA TGTGCCAGCAGAGAACCAACAGATACCGGGGAGCTGTTTTTT. The entire variable domain, with the rest obtained from reference TRBV9 and TRBJ2-2, is as follows: DSGVTQTPKHLITATGQRVTLRCSPRSGDLSVYWYQQSLDQGLQFLIQYYNGEERAKGNILERFSAQQFPDLHSELNLSSLELGDSALYFCASREPTDTGELFFGEGSRLTVL.

The rearrangement links TRBV7-2 to TRBJ1-5, with D uncertain. The germline gives CDR1 SGHTA, CDR2 FQGNSA. The V gene lost 4 bases and the J gene lost 3 bases, with 13 bases spanning the gap. The CDR3 contains 15 residues. The CDR3 reads CASSSPGGNNQPQHF. The CDR3 DNA is TGTGCCAGCAGCTCCCCCGGAGGAAACAATCAGCCCCAGCATTTT.

The J gene is TRBJ2-3, the V gene TRBV6-6; 11 nucleotides align to TRBD1. CDR3 length: 15 amino acids. CDR1 and CDR2 (germline): MNHNY, SVGAGI (reference sequence). The V and J ends lost 6 bases and 5 bases, in that order; junction bases with no gene match: 7. CDR3 amino acids: CASREGQGDEDTQYF. In DNA form, the CDR3 reads TGTGCCAGCAGGGAGGGACAGGGGGACGAAGATACGCAGTATTTT.

CDR3 nucleotides: TGCGCCAGCAGCCGGCTGGGACAATCAATCTTAAACTCAGGCTACACCTTC. Translated: CASSRLGQSILNSGYTF. This sequence joins TRBV4-1 and TRBJ1-2; tentative D call: TRBD1 (6 bases). Germline V CDR1 and CDR2: MGHRA, YSYEKL. CDR3 size: 17 residues. Trimming took 4 bases from V and 8 from J, leaving 26 bases between them.

This clone was recorded only once. The rearrangement links TRBV5-1 to TRBJ2-3; no reliable D call. V lost 5 bases to trimming and J lost 1 base, with 11 bases between them. This CDR3 comprises 14 residues. Looked up from germline, CDR1 is SGHRS and CDR2 is YFSETQ. The CDR3 loop reads CASRVGSRTDTQYF. Here the CDR3 DNA reads TGCGCCAGCAGGGTGGGCAGCCGCACAGATACGCAGTATTTT.

This chain joins TRBV7-2 and TRBJ2-3; perhaps TRBD2 as D (6 bases). Trimming pared 5 bases from V and 0 bases from J, leaving 15 bases between. The CDR3 runs to 16 residues. CDR1 is SGHTA and CDR2 is FQGNSA in the germline V gene. The CDR3 loop is CASSPGGWKSTDTQYF. The CDR3 DNA reads TGTGCCAGCAGCCCCGGAGGGTGGAAAAGCACAGATACGCAGTATTTT.

The chain joins TRBV3-1 (or the pseudogene TRBV3-2) to TRBJ1-1; no clear D. This CDR3 is 14 amino acids long. V lost 1 base and J lost 11, with 17 bases in between. CDR1 is LGHDT, CDR2 YNNKEL, per germline (reference sequence). CDR3 protein: CASSQGGGFQKAFF. CDR3 bases: TGTGCCAGCAGCCAAGGTGGAGGTTTTCAAAAGGCTTTCTTT.

A single count supports this clone. The chain carries TRBV3-1 (or the pseudogene TRBV3-2) and TRBJ2-7, with 7 bases that match TRBD1. V dropped 2 bases and J dropped 2; count of bases not matched to a gene: 9. Germline CDR1 is LGHDT and CDR2 is YNNKEL (reference sequence). This CDR3 has 16 residues. The CDR3 here is CASSQIPGQNTYEQYF. CDR3 coding DNA: TGTGCCAGCAGCCAAATACCGGGACAGAATACCTACGAGCAGTACTTC.

The chain links TRBV15 to TRBJ2-5, with 8 bases lining up with TRBD1. Germline CDR1 reads LNHNV; CDR2 reads YYDKDF (reference sequence). The CDR3 totals 14 residues. J lost 5 bases, V lost 5 bases, and 7 bases had no gene match. Written as DNA, the CDR3 is TGTGCCACCAGCTTTGGACAGGGCTGGGAGACCCAGTACTTC. As protein: CATSFGQGWETQYF.

V and J are TRBV7-2 and TRBJ2-7; the match to TRBD2 covers 14 bases. Germline V lookup: CDR1 SGHTA, CDR2 FQGNSA. The CDR3 runs to 15 residues. J lost 3 bases, V lost 4 bases, and 2 bases had no gene match. This CDR3 is CASSWGLAGVYEQYV. CDR3 in DNA: TGTGCCAGCAGCTGGGGACTAGCGGGAGTCTACGAGCAGTACGTC.